This is a list of T cell receptor beta chains from one sample in a study of T cell responses to AZD1222 COVID-19 vaccine. Measured with immunoSEQ multiplex PCR; TCRdb has only the in-frame clones, and not every one. The repertoire holds some 200,000 clones, with around 94% as singletons. This sample comprised peripheral blood, obtained 28 days after the second dose of the MenACWY control vaccine. The receptors come from an adult who received the MenACWY meningococcal vaccine as a control. The CDR3 runs from the conserved cysteine through the conserved F or W. D genes are given only for firm matches. Expanded clones get a size class; other rows say once, few or many, or leave the size out.

clone size	D gene	J gene	V gene	CDR3 DNA	CDR3 protein
NA	NA	TRBJ1-5	TRBV15	TGTGCCACCAGCAACTCCGGGAACAATCAGCCCCAGCATTTT	CATSNSGNNQPQHF
NA	NA	TRBJ2-5	TRBV7-9	TGTGCCAGCAGCTTACAACGCCAAGAGACCCAGTACTTC	CASSLQRQETQYF
NA	NA	TRBJ2-7	TRBV5-1	TGCGCCAGCAGCTTGGTCTCTAGGAACTACGAGCAGTACTTC	CASSLVSRNYEQYF
NA	NA	TRBJ2-1	TRBV5-1	TGCGCCAGCAGCTCGGAGGGTCCTGATGAGCAGTTCTTC	CASSSEGPDEQFF
NA	NA	TRBJ1-3	TRBV4-2	TGTGCCAGCAGCCAAGATTTCGACTCTGGAAACACCATATATTTT	CASSQDFDSGNTIYF
NA	NA	TRBJ1-2	TRBV28	TGTGCCAGCAGTTTATTTGGGAATGGCTACACCTTC	CASSLFGNGYTF
once	NA	TRBJ1-2	TRBV7-2	TGTGCCAGCAGCTTAGGACAAAACTATGGCTACACCTTC	CASSLGQNYGYTF
NA	NA	TRBJ2-7	TRBV3-1/TRBV3-2	TGTGCCAGCAGCCCCGGGCCCACCTACGAGCAGTACTTC	CASSPGPTYEQYF
NA	TRBD1	TRBJ2-1	TRBV15	TGTGCCACCAGCATTGGTCGTAGGGGGCGCTCCTACAATGAGCAGTTCTTC	CATSIGRRGRSYNEQFF
NA	TRBD2	TRBJ2-1	TRBV4-1	TGCGCCAGCAGCCCTGAGCGGGAGCGGGTCTACAATGAGCAGTTCTTC	CASSPERERVYNEQFF
once	NA	TRBJ2-1	TRBV18	TGTGCCAGCTCACCAGACGAGGGGGGAGCCTACAATGAGCAGTTCTTC	CASSPDEGGAYNEQFF
NA	NA	TRBJ2-3	TRBV19	TGTGCCATTTACCGGGCGGATACGCAGTATTTT	CAIYRADTQYF
NA	NA	TRBJ1-3	TRBV19	TGTGCCAGTAGTAAAGGGTTGGGAAACACCATATATTTT	CASSKGLGNTIYF
NA	TRBD1	TRBJ1-6	TRBV2	TGTGCCGGCAAGGGGGCTTCGGCTAATTCACCCCTCCACTTT	CAGKGASANSPLHF
NA	NA	TRBJ1-5	TRBV3-1/TRBV3-2	TGTGCCAGCAGCCAAGATCAGCCCCAGCATTTT	CASSQDQPQHF
NA	TRBD1	TRBJ1-4	TRBV7-2	TGTGCCAGCAGCTTAGAAATGGGACAGGGGAATGAAAAACTGTTTTTT	CASSLEMGQGNEKLFF
NA	TRBD1	TRBJ1-3	TRBV2	TGTGCCAGCAACACAGGGGGCTGGGGTGGAAACACCATATATTTT	CASNTGGWGGNTIYF
NA	NA	TRBJ1-5	TRBV19	TGTGCCAGTAGTATCTCAGATATTAGCAATCAGCCCCAGCATTTT	CASSISDISNQPQHF
NA	TRBD1	TRBJ1-4	TRBV27	TGTGCCAGCTGGGCTGGGACAGGACGCAGGGGTGAAAAACTGTTTTTT	CASWAGTGRRGEKLFF
NA	TRBD1	TRBJ1-1	TRBV11-1	TGTGCCAGCACTCCGGGACAGGGACAGAACACTGAAGCTTTCTTT	CASTPGQGQNTEAFF
NA	NA	TRBJ2-1	TRBV5-1	TGCGCCAGCAGCGCCGGTCCCGGGGGAGCCAATGAGCAGTTCTTC	CASSAGPGGANEQFF
NA	NA	TRBJ1-5	TRBV27	TGTGCCAGCAGTGGTGGACACCCTGCCTATAGCAATCAGCCCCAGCATTTT	CASSGGHPAYSNQPQHF
NA	TRBD1	TRBJ1-5	TRBV30	TGTGCCTGGGGGGGAGACCGGGACAGAAATCAGCCCCAGCATTTT	CAWGGDRDRNQPQHF
NA	NA	TRBJ1-5	TRBV6-6	TGTGCCAGCAGTTATGGTACGGGTGGTAGCAATCAGCCCCAGCATTTT	CASSYGTGGSNQPQHF
NA	NA	TRBJ2-2	TRBV9	TGTGCCAGCAGCGTACCTAGGGACACCGGGGAGCTGTTTTTT	CASSVPRDTGELFF
NA	TRBD2	TRBJ2-7	TRBV9	TGTGCCAGCAGCGTAGGTGGGACTAGCGGGGGAGCCTCCTACGAGCAGTACTTC	CASSVGGTSGGASYEQYF
once	NA	TRBJ2-1	TRBV9	TGTGCCAGCAGCGAACTAGGGGAATCCTACAATGAGCAGTTCTTC	CASSELGESYNEQFF
NA	NA	TRBJ1-2	TRBV27	TGTGCCAGCAGTAGCACAGGGCAGGGACCGAACTATGGCTACACCTTC	CASSSTGQGPNYGYTF
NA	TRBD1	TRBJ1-4	TRBV6-5	TGTGCCAGCAGTTTAACCGGGACAGGGGCTGAAAAACTGTTTTTT	CASSLTGTGAEKLFF
NA	NA	TRBJ2-1	TRBV6-5	TGTGCCAGCAGCTCCGGGGGGCTGGGGAATGAGCAGTTCTTC	CASSSGGLGNEQFF
once	NA	TRBJ2-5	TRBV11-3	TGTGCCAGCAGCTCGTCCGAGACCCAGTACTTC	CASSSSETQYF
NA	TRBD1	TRBJ2-7	TRBV6-5	TGTGCCAGCAGCCTAGAAGGGGACAGATACTACGAGCAGTACTTC	CASSLEGDRYYEQYF
NA	NA	TRBJ1-5	TRBV10-3	TGTGCCATCAGTGAGAGCAATCAGCCCCAGCATTTT	CAISESNQPQHF
NA	NA	TRBJ1-4	TRBV11-1	TGTGCCAGCAGCTCCCTTCAAGAAAAACTGTTTTTT	CASSSLQEKLFF
NA	NA	TRBJ1-1	TRBV7-9	TGTGCCAGCACCCTGGTTACTGAAGCTTTCTTT	CASTLVTEAFF
NA	TRBD2	TRBJ2-2	TRBV5-5	TGTGCCAGCAGCTTGCGTCTAGCGGGATTAACCGGGGAGCTGTTTTTT	CASSLRLAGLTGELFF
NA	NA	TRBJ2-5	TRBV7-2	TGTGCCAGCAGCTTATCCGGATACAGCCAAGAGACCCAGTACTTC	CASSLSGYSQETQYF
once	NA	TRBJ1-2	TRBV28	TGTGCCAGCAGTCCCCACAGGGATGGCTACACCTTC	CASSPHRDGYTF
NA	TRBD1	TRBJ1-2	TRBV27	TGTGCCAGCAGTCCACCGGACAGGTGGGCCGTAAATACCTTC	CASSPPDRWAVNTF
NA	NA	TRBJ2-5	TRBV7-9	TGTGCCAGCAGCGGGCCCAACCAAGAGACCCAGTACTTC	CASSGPNQETQYF
NA	TRBD2	TRBJ2-4	TRBV19	TGTGCCAGTAGCACCCAAGGACTAGAGAGGGACATTCAGTACTTC	CASSTQGLERDIQYF
NA	NA	TRBJ1-1	TRBV19	TGTGCCAGTAGTTCGTGGAGGGACACTGAAGCTTTCTTT	CASSSWRDTEAFF
NA	TRBD1	TRBJ1-1	TRBV2	TGTGCCAGCAGTGAAGGGGGGACAGTGGCTTTCTTT	CASSEGGTVAFF
NA	TRBD2	TRBJ2-3	TRBV28	TGTGCCAGCAGCTCCCCAGCGGGGGGGCTCTTTGGAACAGATACGCAGTATTTT	CASSSPAGGLFGTDTQYF
NA	NA	TRBJ1-3	TRBV9	TGTGCCAGCAGCTCCGAGGGAAACACCATATATTTT	CASSSEGNTIYF
NA	NA	TRBJ2-1	TRBV12-3/TRBV12-4	TGTGCCAGCAGTCCTACCAATGAGCAGTTCTTC	CASSPTNEQFF
NA	TRBD1	TRBJ1-1	TRBV7-8	TGTGCCAGCAGCTCCCCAGCAGGGGGGAACACTGAAGCTTTCTTT	CASSSPAGGNTEAFF
NA	NA	TRBJ2-3	TRBV19	TGTGCCAGTAGTATAGACAGCACAGATACGCAGTATTTT	CASSIDSTDTQYF
NA	TRBD1	TRBJ1-2	TRBV27	TGTGCCAGCAGTTCGACAGGGGGCCGTGGCTACACCTTC	CASSSTGGRGYTF
NA	TRBD2	TRBJ2-7	TRBV7-3	TGTGCCAGCAGCTTTAGCGGGAGAGACGAGCAGTACTTC	CASSFSGRDEQYF
NA	NA	TRBJ1-5	TRBV28	TGTGCCAGCGTGGGCAGGGCCTACAATCAGCCCCAGCATTTT	CASVGRAYNQPQHF
NA	NA	TRBJ1-6	TRBV5-6	TGTGCCAGCAGCCGCGTGTCGAGACCCCTCCACTTT	CASSRVSRPLHF
once	NA	TRBJ2-1	TRBV2	TGTGCCAGCAGTGAGCGGGCGGGGGCCTACAAGAATGAGCAGTTCTTC	CASSERAGAYKNEQFF
NA	NA	TRBJ2-7	TRBV5-1	TGCGCCAGCAGCTTGTCTACAGGCGCCCGCGAGCAGTACTTC	CASSLSTGAREQYF